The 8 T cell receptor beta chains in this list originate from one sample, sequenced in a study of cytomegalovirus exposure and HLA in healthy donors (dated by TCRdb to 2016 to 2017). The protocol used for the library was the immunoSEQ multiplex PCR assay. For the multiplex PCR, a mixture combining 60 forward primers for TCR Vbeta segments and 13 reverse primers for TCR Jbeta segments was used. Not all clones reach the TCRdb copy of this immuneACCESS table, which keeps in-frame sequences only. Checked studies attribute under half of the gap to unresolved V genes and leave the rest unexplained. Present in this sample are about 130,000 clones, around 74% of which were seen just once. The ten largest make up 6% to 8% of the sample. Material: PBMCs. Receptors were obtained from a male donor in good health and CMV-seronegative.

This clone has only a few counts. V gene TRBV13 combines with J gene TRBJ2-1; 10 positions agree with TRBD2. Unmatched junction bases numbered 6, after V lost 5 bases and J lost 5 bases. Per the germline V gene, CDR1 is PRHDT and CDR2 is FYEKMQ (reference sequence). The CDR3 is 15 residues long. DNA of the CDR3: TGTGCCAGCAGCCTTGGACTAGCGGTAGACAATGAGCAGTTCTTC. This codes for CASSLGLAVDNEQFF. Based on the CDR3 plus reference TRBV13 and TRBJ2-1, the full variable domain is AAGVIQSPRHLIKEKRETATLKCYPIPRHDTVYWYQQGPGQDPQFLISFYEKMQSDKGSIPDRFSAQQFSDYHSELNMSSLELGDSALYFCASSLGLAVDNEQFFGPGTRLTVL.

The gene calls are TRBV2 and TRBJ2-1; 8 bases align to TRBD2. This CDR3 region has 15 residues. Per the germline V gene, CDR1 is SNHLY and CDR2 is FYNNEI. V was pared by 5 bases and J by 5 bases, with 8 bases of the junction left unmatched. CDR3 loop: CASSSRTSSNNEQFF. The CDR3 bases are TGTGCCAGCAGTTCCCGGACTAGCAGCAACAATGAGCAGTTCTTC.

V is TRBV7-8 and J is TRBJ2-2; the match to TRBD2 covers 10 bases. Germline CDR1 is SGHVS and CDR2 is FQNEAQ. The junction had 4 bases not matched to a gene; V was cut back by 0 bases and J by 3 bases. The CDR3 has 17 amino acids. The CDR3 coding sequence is TGTGCCAGCAGCTTAGCGCTAGCGGGAGTGGACACCGGGGAGCTGTTTTTT. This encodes CASSLALAGVDTGELFF. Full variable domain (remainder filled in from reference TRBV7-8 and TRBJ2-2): GAGVSQSPRYKVAKRGQDVALRCDPISGHVSLFWYQQALGQGPEFLTYFQNEAQLDKSGLPSDRFFAERPEGSVSTLKIQRTQQEDSAVYLCASSLALAGVDTGELFFGEGSRLTVL.

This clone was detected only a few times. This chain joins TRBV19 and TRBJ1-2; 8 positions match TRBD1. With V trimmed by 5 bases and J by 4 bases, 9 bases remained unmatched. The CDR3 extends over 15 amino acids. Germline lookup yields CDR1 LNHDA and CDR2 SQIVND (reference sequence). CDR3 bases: TGTGCCAGTAGTCCCGGACAGGGCAAGGTCTATGGCTACACCTTC. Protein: CASSPGQGKVYGYTF. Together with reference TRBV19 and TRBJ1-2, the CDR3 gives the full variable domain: DGGITQSPKYLFRKEGQNVTLSCEQNLNHDAMYWYRQDPGQGLRLIYYSQIVNDFQKGDIAEGYSVSREKKESFPLTVTSAQKNPTAFYLCASSPGQGKVYGYTFGSGTRLTVV.

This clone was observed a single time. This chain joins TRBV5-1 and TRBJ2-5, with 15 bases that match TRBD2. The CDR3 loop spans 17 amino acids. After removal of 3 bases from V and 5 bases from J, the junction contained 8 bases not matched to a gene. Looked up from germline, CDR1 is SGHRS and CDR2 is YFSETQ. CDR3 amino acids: CASSSGLAGGSRETQYF. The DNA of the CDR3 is TGCGCCAGCAGCTCGGGACTAGCGGGGGGTTCCCGGGAGACCCAGTACTTC. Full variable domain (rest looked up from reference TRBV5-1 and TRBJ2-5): KAGVTQTPRYLIKTRGQQVTLSCSPISGHRSVSWYQQTPGQGLQFLFEYFSETQRNKGNFPGRFSGRQFSNSRSEMNVSTLELGDSALYLCASSSGLAGGSRETQYFGPGTRLLVL.

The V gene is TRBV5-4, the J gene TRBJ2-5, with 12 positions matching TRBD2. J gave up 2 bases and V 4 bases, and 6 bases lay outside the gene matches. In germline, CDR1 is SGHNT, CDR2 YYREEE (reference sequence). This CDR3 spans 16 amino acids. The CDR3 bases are TGTGCCAGCAGCGCGACTAGCGGGGGACCACAAGAGACCCAGTACTTC. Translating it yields CASSATSGGPQETQYF.

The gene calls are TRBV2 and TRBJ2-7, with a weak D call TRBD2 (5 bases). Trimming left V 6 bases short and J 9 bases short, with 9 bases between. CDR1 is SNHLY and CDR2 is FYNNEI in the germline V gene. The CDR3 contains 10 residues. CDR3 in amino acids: CASSGLWQYF. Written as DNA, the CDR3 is TGTGCCAGCAGCGGACTGTGGCAGTACTTC.

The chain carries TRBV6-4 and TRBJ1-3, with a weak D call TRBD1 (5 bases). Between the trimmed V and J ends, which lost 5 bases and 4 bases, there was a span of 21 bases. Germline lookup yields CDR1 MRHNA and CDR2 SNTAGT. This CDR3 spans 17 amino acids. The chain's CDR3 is CASSHRPRVVFGNTIYF. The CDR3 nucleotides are TGTGCCAGCAGTCACAGACCCAGGGTAGTTTTCGGAAACACCATATATTTT.